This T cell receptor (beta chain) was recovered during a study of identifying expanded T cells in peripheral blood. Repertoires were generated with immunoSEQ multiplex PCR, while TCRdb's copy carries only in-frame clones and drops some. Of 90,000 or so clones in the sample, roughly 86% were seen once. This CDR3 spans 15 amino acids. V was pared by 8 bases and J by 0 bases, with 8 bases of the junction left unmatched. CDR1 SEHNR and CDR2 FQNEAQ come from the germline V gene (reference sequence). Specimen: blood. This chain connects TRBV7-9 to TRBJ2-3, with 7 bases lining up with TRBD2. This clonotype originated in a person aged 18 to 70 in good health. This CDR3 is CASSLGGVSTDTQYF. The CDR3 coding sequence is TGTGCCAGCTCTCTTGGGGGGGTTAGCACAGATACGCAGTATTTT.